This T cell receptor beta chain was found in a study of blood T cells in healthy people across ages. Regarding the study as a whole: In long-lived donors, naive CD4+ cell counts and diversity exceeded those of aged donors.

As regards this clonotype: Its antigen remains unknown.

Primed by a sample-barcoded 5' primer and a J-beta primer mix, a second PCR proceeded for roughly 7 to 11 cycles. TCRdb redid the calling of the 5' RACE reads with MiXCR, one entry per CDR3 protein. The repertoire holds 450,000 to 600,000 distinct CDR3 sequences, with about 25% as singletons. Trimming pared 4 bases from V and 2 bases from J, leaving 12 bases between. There are 16 residues in the CDR3. Germline assignment: CDR1 SGHVS and CDR2 FQNEAQ. Separately, the same data were catalogued under a study of T cells of mothers and their children. As that report states: Second-PCR amplification with M1S added sample barcodes and 2-4 random nucleotides. Among related mother-child pairs, overlap was slightly higher than in unrelated pairs, though not significantly.

The chain joins TRBV7-8 to TRBJ2-6; D unresolved. This TCR was recovered from a boy between 2 and 10 years old in good health. The sequenced sample consisted of blood. The CDR3 region has the DNA TGTGCCAGCAGCTATAGCCGGTTTCCTGGGGCCAACGTCCTGACTTTC. This sequence encodes CASSYSRFPGANVLTF.